A single sample is the source of the 14 T cell receptor beta chains below, sequenced in a study of T cell responses to AZD1222 COVID-19 vaccine. Clones were sequenced by immunoSEQ multiplex PCR, and TCRdb holds only the in-frame ones, with some missing. The sample has about 180,000 clones, approximately 94% seen once. Sequences were derived from peripheral blood, sampled 28 days after the second AZD1222 dose. The origin of the receptors is an adult who received the AZD1222 COVID-19 vaccine.

The chain joins TRBV9 to TRBJ2-7; 8 bases align to TRBD1. This CDR3 is built from 14 residues. J gave up 4 bases and V 4 bases, and 7 bases lay outside the gene matches. CDR1 SGDLS and CDR2 YYNGEE come from the germline V gene. The DNA of the CDR3 is TGTGCCAGCAGCCCCCAGGGGGCCCTATACGAGCAGTACTTC. Protein sequence: CASSPQGALYEQYF.

This chain joins TRBV6-5 and TRBJ1-4; 7 bases line up with TRBD1. With 2 bases clipped from V and 8 bases from J, the junction kept 5 bases outside the gene matches. This CDR3 is built from 14 residues. CDR1 MNHEY and CDR2 SVGAGI come from the germline V gene. CDR3 in amino acids: CASSYDRVEEKLFF. CDR3 DNA sequence: TGTGCCAGCAGTTACGACAGGGTCGAGGAAAAACTGTTTTTT.

V and J are TRBV7-8 and TRBJ2-2; the D gene could be TRBD1 or TRBD2 (5 bases each). CDR1 and CDR2 (germline): SGHVS, FQNEAQ. V shed 5 bases and J shed 4 bases, with 17 bases lying between them. This CDR3 contains 16 residues. DNA for the CDR3: TGTGCCAGCAGCGGGACGACAGACGTCCTCACCGGGGAGCTGTTTTTT. The encoded protein is CASSGTTDVLTGELFF.

This clone was recorded once. The V and J genes are TRBV6-5 and TRBJ1-2, with D maybe TRBD1 (6 bases). The germline V gene encodes CDR1 MNHEY and CDR2 SVGAGI. CDR3 length equals 16 residues. V was trimmed by 3 bases and J by 5 bases, leaving 19 bases between them. CDR3 DNA sequence: TGTGCCAGCAGTTATTCCCCAATTCATGGGACATATGGCTACACCTTC. Translation: CASSYSPIHGTYGYTF.

This clone was recorded only once. Other nucleotide sequences in the sample specify the same CDR3. The chain combines TRBV9 with TRBJ2-1; 12 nucleotides match TRBD2. CDR1 SGDLS and CDR2 YYNGEE come from the germline V gene. V trimming: 3 bases; J trimming: 6 bases; junction bases outside the gene matches: 4. CDR3 length equals 15 residues. The CDR3 DNA is TGTGCCAGCAGCGGATCACTAGCGGGAGGCAATGAGCAGTTCTTC. Residues: CASSGSLAGGNEQFF.

The J gene is TRBJ2-7, the V gene TRBV7-6; 7 nucleotides align to TRBD2. The CDR3 covers 16 residues. V was clipped by 5 bases and J by 3 bases; unmatched bases: 13. Germline CDR1 and CDR2: SGHVS and FNYEAQ. The CDR3 loop is CASSPSTGGGFYEQYF. Here the CDR3 DNA reads TGTGCCAGCAGCCCATCGACTGGCGGGGGTTTCTACGAGCAGTACTTC.

The V and J genes are TRBV5-1 and TRBJ1-4; 7 nucleotides align to TRBD1. The CDR3 runs to 16 residues. Looked up from germline, CDR1 is SGHRS and CDR2 is YFSETQ. Trimming cost V 7 bases and J 2 bases; bases outside gene matches: 11. CDR3 DNA: TGCGCCAGCCGTACTTTTACAGGGGCGACTAATGAAAAACTGTTTTTT. Its translation is CASRTFTGATNEKLFF.

The chain is built from TRBV27 and TRBJ2-2; D might be TRBD1 or TRBD2, each matching 5 bases. The V end was cut by 7 bases, the J end by 0 bases, with 12 bases between. The CDR3 has 15 residues. The V gene's germline CDR1 is MNHEY and CDR2 SMNVEV (reference sequence). CDR3 region: CASTLLGANTGELFF. CDR3 nucleotides: TGTGCCAGCACCCTCCTGGGGGCGAACACCGGGGAGCTGTTTTTT.

The chain couples TRBV27 to TRBJ2-7, with D possibly matching TRBD1 (5 bases). CDR1 MNHEY and CDR2 SMNVEV come from the germline V gene (reference sequence). V was shortened by 3 bases and J by 5 bases, with 8 bases between the two germline ends. The CDR3 length is 12 residues. For the CDR3, the DNA is TGTGCCAGCAGTTTTGGGGCCGACGAGCAGTACTTC. Its translation is CASSFGADEQYF.

This sequence joins TRBV5-6 and TRBJ1-2, with D hard to call. Per the germline V gene, CDR1 is SGHDT and CDR2 is YYEEEE. The CDR3 is made up of 13 amino acids. The V gene lost 0 bases and the J gene lost 8 bases, with 11 bases spanning the gap. The CDR3 DNA is TGTGCCAGCAGCTTGGTAAGGGCGGAGGGCTACACCTTC. Translation gives CASSLVRAEGYTF.

The chain carries TRBV25-1 and TRBJ1-2; D ambiguous. CDR1 MGHDK and CDR2 SYGVNS come from the germline V gene. The CDR3 covers 14 residues. Trimming took off 5 bases at V and 9 bases at J, with 19 bases between the two ends. The CDR3 loop reads CASSLYSAHGCYTF. CDR3 nucleotide sequence: TGTGCCAGCAGTCTATACAGTGCTCACGGGTGCTACACCTTC.

This chain links TRBV6-4 with TRBJ1-1, with 7 nucleotides matching TRBD1. V gave up 7 bases and J gave up 4 bases; unmatched junction bases: 6. Germline values: CDR1 MRHNA, CDR2 SNTAGT. The CDR3 consists of 13 residues. CDR3 in amino acids: CASKKQGSTEAFF. The DNA for the CDR3 is TGTGCCAGCAAGAAACAGGGGTCCACTGAAGCTTTCTTT.

The gene calls are TRBV6-5 and TRBJ2-7; TRBD1 is a possible D gene (6 bases). The ends were cut back, 6 bases at V and 2 bases at J, with 14 bases in the middle. The CDR3 has 14 amino acids. In germline, CDR1 is MNHEY, CDR2 SVGAGI. The CDR3 sequence: CASRDRSITYEQYF. In nucleotides, the CDR3 is TGTGCCAGCAGGGACAGATCAATTACCTACGAGCAGTACTTC.

J is TRBJ1-4 and V is TRBV4-2; tentative D call: TRBD1 (5 bases). The CDR3 runs 15 residues. The germline V gene has CDR1 LGHNA and CDR2 YNFKEQ. The ends were cut back, 4 bases at V and 6 bases at J, with 15 bases in the middle. The CDR3 region has the DNA TGTGCCAGCAGCCCCCCCCAGGGCAGGTATGAAAAACTGTTTTTT. It translates to CASSPPQGRYEKLFF.